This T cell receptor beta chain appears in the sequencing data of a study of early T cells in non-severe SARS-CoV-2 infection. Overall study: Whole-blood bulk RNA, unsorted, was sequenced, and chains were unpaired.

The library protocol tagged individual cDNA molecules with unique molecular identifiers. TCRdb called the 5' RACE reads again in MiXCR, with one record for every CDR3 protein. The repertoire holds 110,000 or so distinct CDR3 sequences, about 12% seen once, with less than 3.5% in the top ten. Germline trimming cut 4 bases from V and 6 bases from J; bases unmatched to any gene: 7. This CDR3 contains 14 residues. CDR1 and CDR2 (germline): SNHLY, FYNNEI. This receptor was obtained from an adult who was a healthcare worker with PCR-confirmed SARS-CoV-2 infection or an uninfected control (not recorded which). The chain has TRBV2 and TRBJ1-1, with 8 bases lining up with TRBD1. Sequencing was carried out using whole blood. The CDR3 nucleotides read TGTGCCAGCAGTGCGACAGGGGCAAGGGCTGAAGCTTTCTTT. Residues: CASSATGARAEAFF. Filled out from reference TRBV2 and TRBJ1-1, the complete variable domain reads EPEVTQTPSHQVTQMGQEVILRCVPISNHLYFYWYRQILGQKVEFLVSFYNNEISEKSEIFDDQFSVERPDGSNFTLKIRSTKLEDSAMYFCASSATGARAEAFFGQGTRLTVV.